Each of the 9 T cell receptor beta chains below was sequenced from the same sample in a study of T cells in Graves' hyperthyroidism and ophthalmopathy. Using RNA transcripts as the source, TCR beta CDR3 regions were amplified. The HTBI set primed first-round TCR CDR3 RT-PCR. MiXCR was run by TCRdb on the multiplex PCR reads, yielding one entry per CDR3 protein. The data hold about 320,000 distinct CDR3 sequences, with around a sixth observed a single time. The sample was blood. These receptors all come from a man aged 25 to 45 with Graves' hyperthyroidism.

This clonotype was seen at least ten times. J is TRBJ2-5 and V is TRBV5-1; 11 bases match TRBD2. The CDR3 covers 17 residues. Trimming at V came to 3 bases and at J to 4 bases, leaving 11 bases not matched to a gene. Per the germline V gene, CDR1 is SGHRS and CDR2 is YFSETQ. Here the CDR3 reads CASSSAVLSGRAETQYF. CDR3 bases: TGCGCCAGCAGCTCGGCCGTTCTTAGCGGGAGGGCAGAGACCCAGTACTTC.

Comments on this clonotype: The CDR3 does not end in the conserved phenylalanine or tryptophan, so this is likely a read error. The CDR3 DNA sequence: TGTGCCAGCAGCTCGGGGAATGAAAAACTGTTTTCT. Encoded protein: CASSSGNEKLFS. This chain links TRBV5-5 with TRBJ1-4; D unresolved. V shed 3 bases and J shed 5 bases, with 5 bases lying between them. The CDR3 consists of 12 residues. Germline V gene sequence: CDR1 SGHKS, CDR2 YYEKEE (reference sequence).

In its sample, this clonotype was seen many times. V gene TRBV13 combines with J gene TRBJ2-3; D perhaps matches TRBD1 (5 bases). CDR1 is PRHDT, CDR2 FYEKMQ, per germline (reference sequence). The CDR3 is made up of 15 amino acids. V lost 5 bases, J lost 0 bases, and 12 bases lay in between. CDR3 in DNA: TGTGCCAGCAGCCGAACAGGTGATAGCACAGATACGCAGTATTTT. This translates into CASSRTGDSTDTQYF.

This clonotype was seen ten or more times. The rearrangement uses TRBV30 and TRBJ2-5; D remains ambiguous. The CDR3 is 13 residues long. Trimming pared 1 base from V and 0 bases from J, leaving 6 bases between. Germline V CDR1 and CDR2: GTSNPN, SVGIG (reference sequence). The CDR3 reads CAWSDSYQETQYF. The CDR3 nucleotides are TGTGCCTGGAGTGACTCGTACCAAGAGACCCAGTACTTC.

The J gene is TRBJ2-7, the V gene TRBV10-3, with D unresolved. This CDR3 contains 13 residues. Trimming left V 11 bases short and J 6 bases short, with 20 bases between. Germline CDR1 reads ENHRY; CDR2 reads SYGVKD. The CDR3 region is CALSPTLSVEQYF. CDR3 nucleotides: TGTGCCCTATCCCCCACCCTCTCCGTCGAGCAGTACTTC.

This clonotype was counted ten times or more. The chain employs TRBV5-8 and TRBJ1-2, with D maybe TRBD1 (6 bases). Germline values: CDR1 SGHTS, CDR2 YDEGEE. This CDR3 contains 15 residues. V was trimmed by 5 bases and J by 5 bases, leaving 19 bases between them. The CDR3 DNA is TGTGCCAGCAGTGGCCGGGACCCAGGGGTATATGGCTACACCTTC. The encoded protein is CASSGRDPGVYGYTF.

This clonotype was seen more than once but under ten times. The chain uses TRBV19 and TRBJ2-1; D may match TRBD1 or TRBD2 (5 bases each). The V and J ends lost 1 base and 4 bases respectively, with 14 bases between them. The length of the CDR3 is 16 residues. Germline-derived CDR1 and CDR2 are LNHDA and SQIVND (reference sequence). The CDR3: CASSIGERTRYNEQFF. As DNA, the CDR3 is TGTGCCAGTAGTATAGGGGAGAGGACACGTTACAATGAGCAGTTCTTC.

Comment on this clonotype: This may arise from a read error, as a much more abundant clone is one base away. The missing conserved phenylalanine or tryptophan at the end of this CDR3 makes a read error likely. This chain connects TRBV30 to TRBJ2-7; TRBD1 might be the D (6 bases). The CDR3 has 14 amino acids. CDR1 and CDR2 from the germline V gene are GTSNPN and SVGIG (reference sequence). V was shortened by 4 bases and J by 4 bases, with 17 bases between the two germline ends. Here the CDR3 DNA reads TGTGCCTGGAACCTGGGACACGGAGCGTACGAGCAGTACCTC. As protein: CAWNLGHGAYEQYL.

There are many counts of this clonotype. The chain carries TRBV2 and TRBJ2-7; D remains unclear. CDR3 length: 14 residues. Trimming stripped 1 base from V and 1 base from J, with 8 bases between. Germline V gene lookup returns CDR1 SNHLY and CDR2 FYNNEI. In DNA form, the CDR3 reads TGTGCCAGCAGTGAAGGCAGTCTATCCTACGAGCAGTACTTC. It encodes CASSEGSLSYEQYF.